The 29 T cell receptor beta chains given below trace back to one sample, sequenced in a study of cytomegalovirus exposure and HLA in healthy donors. A multiplex PCR was run with 60 Vbeta primers and 13 Jbeta primers. This table comes from immunoSEQ multiplex PCR, and its TCRdb copy is limited to in-frame clones, with some not included. This repertoire shows roughly 180,000 clones, 8.5% to 10% found once; its top ten account for 1% to 1.5%. Sequencing was performed on PBMCs. The receptors stem from a woman between 25 and 40 years old in good health and CMV-seropositive.

In this sample, this clone turned up a few times. The V call is TRBV7-3, the J call TRBJ2-7, with 7 bases fitting TRBD2. The CDR3 spans 15 residues. The germline V gene encodes CDR1 SGHTA and CDR2 FQGTGA. J was trimmed by 3 bases and V by 2 bases; bases with no gene match: 7. The CDR3 DNA sequence: TGTGCCAGCAGCTTAGGGGCGACTAGCTTCTACGAGCAGTACTTC. It codes for CASSLGATSFYEQYF.

The chain employs TRBV14 and TRBJ2-3; D remains ambiguous. CDR1 is SGHDN, CDR2 FVKESK, per germline. The CDR3 runs to 13 residues. V was clipped by 1 base and J by 3 bases, with 5 bases between them. The CDR3 protein is CASSQARTDTQYF. The CDR3 nucleotides are TGTGCCAGCAGCCAAGCTAGGACAGATACGCAGTATTTT.

This clone has a handful of counts. The CDR3 is CASSSGLAGVEETQYF. The CDR3 bases are TGCGCCAGCAGCTCCGGACTAGCGGGAGTGGAAGAGACCCAGTACTTC. The rearrangement uses TRBV5-1 and TRBJ2-5; 13 nucleotides agree with TRBD2. Germline CDR1 and CDR2: SGHRS and YFSETQ. The J segment lost 3 bases and the V segment lost 3 bases, leaving 5 bases of the junction unmatched. The CDR3 totals 16 residues.

V is TRBV5-1 and J is TRBJ1-1; weak D call: TRBD1 (6 bases). Looked up from germline, CDR1 is SGHRS and CDR2 is YFSETQ. The CDR3 sequence is 16 residues long. The V end was cut by 0 bases, the J end by 4 bases, with 16 bases between. The CDR3 loop reads CASSLAISGGFTEAFF. CDR3 in DNA: TGCGCCAGCAGCTTGGCGATTTCGGGGGGCTTCACTGAAGCTTTCTTT.

This clone showed up just once. The gene calls are TRBV7-2 and TRBJ1-6; D is possibly TRBD1 (5 bases). Trimming removed 4 bases from V and 3 bases from J, with 19 bases in between. The CDR3 is made up of 18 amino acids. Germline V CDR1 and CDR2: SGHTA, FQGNSA. The CDR3 spells CASSYPIPDSYYNSPLHF. CDR3 sequence (DNA): TGTGCCAGCAGCTACCCTATCCCTGACAGCTACTATAATTCACCCCTCCACTTT.

This clone has only a few counts. The J gene is TRBJ2-1, the V gene TRBV5-1; 8 nucleotides line up with TRBD1. Germline values: CDR1 SGHRS, CDR2 YFSETQ. Losses at the gene ends were 0 bases for V and 0 bases for J; bases not matched to a gene: 5. CDR3 length equals 17 residues. CDR3 sequence (DNA): TGCGCCAGCAGCTTGGGGGACAGGTCTACCTCCTACAATGAGCAGTTCTTC. The encoded protein is CASSLGDRSTSYNEQFF.

This clone was seen a handful of times. This chain joins TRBV19 and TRBJ1-5, with a possible D match to TRBD1 (6 bases). This CDR3 has 15 amino acids. Germline values: CDR1 LNHDA, CDR2 SQIVND (reference sequence). V shed 4 bases and J shed 9 bases, with 19 bases lying between them. The CDR3 nucleotides are TGTGCCAGTAGTAGACCAGGGGCGCGTGCGGGGCCCCAGCATTTT. It specifies CASSRPGARAGPQHF.

This chain joins TRBV2 and TRBJ2-4, with D maybe TRBD1 (6 bases). The CDR3 contains 15 residues. Germline V gene lookup returns CDR1 SNHLY and CDR2 FYNNEI. V was pared by 2 bases and J by 6 bases, with 14 bases between. CDR3 in amino acids: CASSELGTPGNIQYF. The CDR3 region has the DNA TGTGCCAGCAGTGAACTTGGGACACCGGGAAACATTCAGTACTTC.

The V call is TRBV9, the J call TRBJ2-7; 10 positions match TRBD1. The V gene end was trimmed by 0 bases and the J gene end by 3 bases; junction bases not matched to a gene: 3. The CDR3 has 15 residues. Germline values: CDR1 SGDLS, CDR2 YYNGEE. This chain's CDR3 is CASSVGDRGGYEQYF. The CDR3 coding sequence is TGTGCCAGCAGCGTAGGGGACAGGGGTGGCTACGAGCAGTACTTC.

V usage is TRBV7-6 and J usage is TRBJ2-3; 9 nucleotides agree with TRBD2. The germline V gene encodes CDR1 SGHVS and CDR2 FNYEAQ. CDR3 length equals 16 residues. The trim removed 1 base at V and 2 bases at J, leaving 4 bases unmatched. CDR3 sequence reads: CASSLGPSGNTDTQYF. DNA for the CDR3: TGTGCCAGCAGCTTAGGGCCTAGCGGGAACACAGATACGCAGTATTTT.

The rearrangement joins TRBV15 to TRBJ1-3; the D gene is possibly TRBD1 (6 bases). The germline V gene encodes CDR1 LNHNV and CDR2 YYDKDF (reference sequence). Trimming shortened V by 3 bases and J by 2 bases, and 11 bases separated the two germline ends. The CDR3 consists of 15 residues. DNA of the CDR3: TGTGCCACCAGCAGCAGGCAGGGGCCTGGAAACACCATATATTTT. Translation: CATSSRQGPGNTIYF. Full variable domain (missing parts from reference TRBV15 and TRBJ1-3): DAMVIQNPRYQVTQFGKPVTLSCSQTLNHNVMYWYQQKSSQAPKLLFHYYDKDFNNEADTPDNFQSRRPNTSFCFLDIRSPGLGDTAMYLCATSSRQGPGNTIYFGEGSWLTVV.

This rearrangement joins TRBV30 to TRBJ1-4; D may be TRBD1 (6 bases). In germline, CDR1 is GTSNPN, CDR2 SVGIG (reference sequence). The CDR3 has 13 residues. V lost 1 base, J lost 4 bases, and 7 bases lay in between. The CDR3 reads CAWSAGVNEKLFF. CDR3 nucleotide sequence: TGTGCCTGGAGTGCAGGGGTTAATGAAAAACTGTTTTTT.

This chain uses TRBV25-1 with TRBJ2-5, with D possibly being TRBD1 (6 bases). Trimming stripped 2 bases from V and 11 bases from J, with 15 bases between. The CDR3 spans 13 residues. From germline, CDR1 is MGHDK and CDR2 SYGVNS. The CDR3 protein is CASSELTTGAQYF. The DNA of the CDR3 is TGTGCCAGCAGTGAACTAACGACAGGAGCTCAGTACTTC.

This clone was counted only a few times. The chain has TRBV27 and TRBJ2-7; TRBD2 agrees at 11 bases. The ends lost 10 bases at V and 5 bases at J; junction bases unmatched: 10. The CDR3 loop spans 14 amino acids. The germline V gene encodes CDR1 MNHEY and CDR2 SMNVEV (reference sequence). The CDR3 DNA is TGTGCCAAGACCACTAGCGGGAGCTTCGACGAGCAGTACTTC. Its protein is CAKTTSGSFDEQYF.

This chain joins TRBV4-1 and TRBJ2-3, with 14 bases fitting TRBD2. CDR1 MGHRA and CDR2 YSYEKL come from the germline V gene. The CDR3 totals 18 residues. The J segment lost 2 bases and the V segment lost 4 bases, leaving 8 bases of the junction unmatched. This CDR3 reads CASSRGTSGRPSTDTQYF. Here the CDR3 DNA reads TGCGCCAGCAGCCGCGGGACTAGCGGGAGACCTTCCACAGATACGCAGTATTTT.

The rearrangement links TRBV7-9 to TRBJ2-3; possibly TRBD2 for D (6 bases). From germline, CDR1 is SEHNR and CDR2 FQNEAQ (reference sequence). CDR3 length: 16 amino acids. Trimming took 2 bases from V and 5 from J, leaving 17 bases between them. In nucleotides, the CDR3 is TGTGCCAGCAGCTTACAAGGCGGGATGTGGGGAGATACGCAGTATTTT. Its protein is CASSLQGGMWGDTQYF.

This clone was recorded a few times. The CDR3 coding sequence is TGTGCCAGCTCACCAGACCGGGAGGCTTTCTTT. This sequence encodes CASSPDREAFF. The chain carries TRBV18 and TRBJ1-1; D call uncertain. The V end was cut by 2 bases, the J end by 11 bases, with 9 bases between. This CDR3 region has 11 residues. CDR1 and CDR2 (germline): KGHSH, LQKENI.

This clone has just a few counts. The rearrangement links TRBV2 to TRBJ2-3; perhaps TRBD2 as D (6 bases). Trimming left V 5 bases short and J 5 bases short, with 14 bases between. The CDR3 runs 14 residues. Germline assignment: CDR1 SNHLY and CDR2 FYNNEI. CDR3 sequence: CASSPGEGKDTQYF. Written as DNA, the CDR3 is TGTGCCAGCAGTCCGGGAGAGGGTAAAGATACGCAGTATTTT.

This clone was detected a few times. This chain links TRBV5-1 with TRBJ2-2, with no clear D. Looked up from germline, CDR1 is SGHRS and CDR2 is YFSETQ. The CDR3 totals 13 residues. The ends were cut back, 0 bases at V and 3 bases at J, with 3 bases in the middle. The CDR3 sequence: CASSLAYTGELFF. CDR3 DNA: TGCGCCAGCAGCTTGGCGTACACCGGGGAGCTGTTTTTT.

The chain carries TRBV5-1 and TRBJ2-1; D is unresolved. The germline gives CDR1 SGHRS, CDR2 YFSETQ. V was shortened by 0 bases and J by 12 bases, with 13 bases between the two germline ends. There are 13 residues in the CDR3. CDR3 DNA: TGCGCCAGCAGCTTGGAAGGCGCGGAGACGCAGTTCTTC. Translating gives CASSLEGAETQFF.

The table lists this clone with a few counts. This chain connects TRBV6-1 to TRBJ2-5, with TRBD2 matching over 8 bases. Germline V lookup: CDR1 MNHNS, CDR2 SASEGT. The CDR3 loop spans 13 amino acids. V lost 7 bases, J lost 1 base, and 2 bases stayed unmatched. The CDR3 sequence is CASKRELQETQYF. As DNA, the CDR3 is TGTGCCAGCAAGCGGGAGCTCCAAGAGACCCAGTACTTC.

The chain joins TRBV6-6 to TRBJ1-5; no definite D call. CDR1 is MNHNY, CDR2 SVGAGI, per germline (reference sequence). The CDR3 runs 15 residues. Trimming took 0 bases from V and 0 from J, leaving 6 bases between them. The CDR3 DNA reads TGTGCCAGCAGTTACTCCTCTTATAGCAATCAGCCCCAGCATTTT. Translation: CASSYSSYSNQPQHF.

The sample holds a few counts of this clone. The rearrangement links TRBV7-2 to TRBJ1-2, with TRBD1 identical over 11 bases. Trimming took 5 bases from V and 8 from J; bases not matched to a gene: 7. Germline loops: CDR1 SGHTA, CDR2 FQGNSA. The CDR3 has 14 amino acids. CDR3: CASSREGTGGGYTF. The DNA of the CDR3 is TGTGCCAGCAGCCGAGAAGGGACAGGGGGAGGCTACACCTTC.

In its sample, this clone was seen a few times. The chain links TRBV19 to TRBJ2-4, with a weak D call TRBD1 (6 bases). Looked up from germline, CDR1 is LNHDA and CDR2 is SQIVND (reference sequence). CDR3 size: 14 residues. V was trimmed by 9 bases and J by 1 base, leaving 13 bases between them. CDR3 amino acids: CASQTGPAKNIQYF. The CDR3 nucleotides are TGTGCCAGCCAAACAGGGCCTGCCAAAAACATTCAGTACTTC.

This clone was counted between two and nine times. The V gene is TRBV29-1, the J gene TRBJ1-2; 8 bases match TRBD1. V shed 3 bases, J shed 6 bases, and the junction held 9 bases outside the gene matches. The germline gives CDR1 SQVTM, CDR2 ANQGSEA. The CDR3 sequence is 14 residues long. In DNA, the CDR3 is TGCAGCGTTGATGACCCGGACAGGGTGCATGGCTACACCTTC. Translated, it gives CSVDDPDRVHGYTF.

This clone was seen more than once but under ten times. V is TRBV9 and J is TRBJ1-3, with D uncertain. The CDR3 is 16 amino acids. CDR1 is SGDLS and CDR2 is YYNGEE in the germline V gene. V dropped 0 bases and J dropped 0 bases, with 10 bases sitting between them. DNA for the CDR3: TGTGCCAGCAGCGTAGGCGCGGTTAACTCTGGAAACACCATATATTTT. Translating it yields CASSVGAVNSGNTIYF.

This clone was seen more than once but under ten times. V gene TRBV5-6 combines with J gene TRBJ2-1, with D unclear. Trimming took off 2 bases at V and 0 bases at J, with 9 bases between the two ends. The CDR3 consists of 15 residues. Germline CDR1 SGHDT, CDR2 YYEEEE. The CDR3 is CASSFSRSSYNEQFF. The CDR3 nucleotides are TGTGCCAGCAGCTTCTCACGCAGCTCCTACAATGAGCAGTTCTTC.

This clone was counted only a few times. This chain connects TRBV11-3 to TRBJ1-2; TRBD1 aligns across 12 bases. Per germline, CDR1 SGHNT and CDR2 YENEEA. The CDR3 sequence is 15 residues long. V dropped 4 bases and J dropped 5; count of bases not matched to a gene: 5. The chain's CDR3 is CASSSGGQGAYGYTF. CDR3 coding DNA: TGTGCCAGCAGCTCAGGGGGACAGGGGGCTTATGGCTACACCTTC.

This clone was recorded a few times. This chain links TRBV11-2 with TRBJ2-7, with D uncertain. V was clipped by 2 bases and J by 0 bases, with 11 bases between them. Germline V CDR1 and CDR2: SGHAT, FQNNGV. This CDR3 contains 15 residues. The CDR3 DNA reads TGTGCCAGCAGCTTATCTCCTAAAATCTCCTACGAGCAGTACTTC. It encodes CASSLSPKISYEQYF.